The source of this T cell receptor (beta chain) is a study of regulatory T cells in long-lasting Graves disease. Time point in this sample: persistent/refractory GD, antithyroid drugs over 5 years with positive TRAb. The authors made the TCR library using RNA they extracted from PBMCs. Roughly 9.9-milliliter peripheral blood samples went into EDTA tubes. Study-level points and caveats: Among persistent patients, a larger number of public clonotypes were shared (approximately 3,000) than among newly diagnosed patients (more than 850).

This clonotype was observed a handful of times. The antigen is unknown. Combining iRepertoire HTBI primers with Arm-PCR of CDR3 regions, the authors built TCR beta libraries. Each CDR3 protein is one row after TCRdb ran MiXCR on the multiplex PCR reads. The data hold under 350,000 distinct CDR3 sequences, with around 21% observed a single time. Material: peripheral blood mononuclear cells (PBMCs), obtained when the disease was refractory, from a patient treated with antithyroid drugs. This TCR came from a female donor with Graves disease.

CDR3 in amino acids: CASSFGGRSTNEKLFF. The DNA of the CDR3 is TGTGCCAGCAGCTTCGGGGGGCGGTCAACTAATGAAAAACTGTTTTTT. This rearrangement joins TRBV5-4 to TRBJ1-4, with D possibly TRBD1 on 6 matching bases. The CDR3 is 16 amino acids. V gave up 2 bases and J gave up 0 bases, with 11 bases separating them. Germline V lookup: CDR1 SGHNT, CDR2 YYREEE (reference sequence).